Listed below are T cell receptor beta chains from one sample, sequenced in a study of blood T cell repertoires in COVID-19. Libraries were prepared by immunoSEQ multiplex PCR; TCRdb keeps only in-frame clonotypes and omits some of them. Of 250,000 to 350,000 clones detected, roughly 90% appear once; the ten largest clones hold more than 0.75%. The sequenced material came from peripheral blood. The receptors here all came from a man aged 25 to 40 with acute or convalescent COVID-19. The CDR3 runs from the conserved cysteine through the conserved F or W. A D gene is named only where the DNA matches it firmly. The size field is filled for only some rows; it gives once, few, many or a size class.

>-|TRBJ1-1|-|TRBV6-5
CASSQRAVTEAFF
TGTGCCAGCAGTCAGAGGGCGGTCACTGAAGCTTTCTTT
>-|TRBJ2-5|-|TRBV2
CASSEKGGSETQYF
TGTGCCAGCAGTGAAAAGGGAGGTTCTGAGACCCAGTACTTC
>-|TRBJ2-7|-|TRBV5-1
CASSLDPPGSYEQYF
TGCGCCAGCAGCTTGGACCCCCCGGGATCCTACGAGCAGTACTTC
>-|TRBJ2-1|TRBD2|TRBV27
CASSLSGLAGAYSYNEQFF
TGTGCCAGCAGTTTATCCGGACTAGCGGGAGCTTACTCCTACAATGAGCAGTTCTTC
>-|TRBJ1-1|-|TRBV18
CASSPTLQKYTEAFF
TGTGCCAGCTCACCCACGCTGCAGAAGTACACTGAAGCTTTCTTT
>-|TRBJ2-3|TRBD1|TRBV3-1/TRBV3-2
CASSPGQGEGTDTQYF
TGTGCCAGCAGCCCGGGACAGGGCGAGGGCACAGATACGCAGTATTTT
>-|TRBJ1-6|-|TRBV19
CASSILGRTNSSPLHF
TGTGCCAGTAGTATTTTGGGCAGGACAAATTCTTCACCCCTCCACTTT
>-|TRBJ2-3|-|TRBV9
CASSVDPRYFGASTDTQYF
TGTGCCAGCAGCGTAGACCCGAGGTATTTTGGGGCTAGCACAGATACGCAGTATTTT
>-|TRBJ2-3|-|TRBV6-5
CAGRTAGTDTQYF
TGTGCCGGCCGGACTGCCGGCACAGATACGCAGTATTTT
>-|TRBJ2-4|TRBD2|TRBV29-1
CSVDGRGSNIQYF
TGCAGCGTTGACGGGAGGGGCTCAAACATTCAGTACTTC
>once|TRBJ1-6|-|TRBV6-5
CASSSQGNSPLHF
TGTGCCAGCAGTTCCCAGGGGAATTCACCCCTCCACTTT
>-|TRBJ1-2|-|TRBV19
CASSIWGTSGVGYTF
TGTGCCAGTAGTATATGGGGAACGTCAGGGGTTGGCTACACCTTC
>-|TRBJ1-1|TRBD1|TRBV6-1
CASSDDRATEAFF
TGTGCCAGCAGTGATGACAGGGCCACTGAAGCTTTCTTT
>-|TRBJ1-2|-|TRBV28
CASSLNPSPGFYGYTF
TGTGCCAGCAGTTTAAATCCCTCCCCAGGGTTCTATGGCTACACCTTC
>-|TRBJ1-2|TRBD1|TRBV9
CASSGTGENYGYTF
TGTGCCAGCAGCGGGACAGGGGAGAACTATGGCTACACCTTC
>-|TRBJ2-2|TRBD1|TRBV7-3
CASSRQGPPTGELFF
TGTGCCAGCAGCCGACAGGGACCCCCCACCGGGGAGCTGTTTTTT
>-|TRBJ2-4|TRBD2|TRBV19
CASSIARTRGYIQYF
TGTGCCAGTAGTATAGCCAGGACTAGGGGATACATTCAGTACTTC
>-|TRBJ1-2|-|TRBV27
CASSSTLVNYGYTF
TGTGCCAGCAGTTCCACCTTAGTGAACTATGGCTACACCTTC